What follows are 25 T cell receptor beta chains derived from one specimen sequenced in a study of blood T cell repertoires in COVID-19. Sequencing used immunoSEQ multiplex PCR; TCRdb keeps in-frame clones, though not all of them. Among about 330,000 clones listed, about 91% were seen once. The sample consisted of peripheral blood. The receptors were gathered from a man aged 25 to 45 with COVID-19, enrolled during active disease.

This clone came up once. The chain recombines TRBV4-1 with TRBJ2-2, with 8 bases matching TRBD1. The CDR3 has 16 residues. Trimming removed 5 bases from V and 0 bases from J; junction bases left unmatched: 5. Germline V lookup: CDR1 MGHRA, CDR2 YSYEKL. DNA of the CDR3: TGCGCCAGCAGCTATACAGGGGGAACGAACACCGGGGAGCTGTTTTTT. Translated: CASSYTGGTNTGELFF.

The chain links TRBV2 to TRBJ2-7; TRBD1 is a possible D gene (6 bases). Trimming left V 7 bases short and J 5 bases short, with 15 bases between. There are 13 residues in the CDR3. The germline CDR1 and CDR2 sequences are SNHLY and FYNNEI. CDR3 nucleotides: TGTGCCAGCAATCCCCAGGGGACCCACGAGCAGTACTTC. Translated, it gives CASNPQGTHEQYF.

CDR3 region: CAIRSEYEQYF. CDR3 DNA: TGTGCCATTCGGTCGGAGTACGAGCAGTACTTC. V is TRBV10-3 and J is TRBJ2-7; D is undetermined. Looked up from germline, CDR1 is ENHRY and CDR2 is SYGVKD. The CDR3 totals 11 residues. V was cut by 9 bases and J by 4 bases, with 10 bases left in between.

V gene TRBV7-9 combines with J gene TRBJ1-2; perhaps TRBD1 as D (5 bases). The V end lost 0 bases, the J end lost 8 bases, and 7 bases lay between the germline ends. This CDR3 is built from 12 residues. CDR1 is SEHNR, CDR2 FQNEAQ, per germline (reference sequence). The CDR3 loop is CASSLADNGYTF. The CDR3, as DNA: TGTGCCAGCAGCTTAGCGGACAACGGCTACACCTTC.

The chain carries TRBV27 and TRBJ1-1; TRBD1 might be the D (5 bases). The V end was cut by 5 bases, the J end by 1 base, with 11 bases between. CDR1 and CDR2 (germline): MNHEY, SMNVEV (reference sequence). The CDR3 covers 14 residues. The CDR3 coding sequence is TGTGCCAGCAGTGTCGGAGGGGAGAACACTGAAGCTTTCTTT. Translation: CASSVGGENTEAFF.

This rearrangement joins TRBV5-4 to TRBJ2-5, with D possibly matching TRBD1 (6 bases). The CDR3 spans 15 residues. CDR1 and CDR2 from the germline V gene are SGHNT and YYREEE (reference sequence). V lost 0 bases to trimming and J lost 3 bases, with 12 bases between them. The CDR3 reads CASSLGPAGEETQYF. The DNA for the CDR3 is TGTGCCAGCAGCTTGGGACCGGCAGGGGAAGAGACCCAGTACTTC.

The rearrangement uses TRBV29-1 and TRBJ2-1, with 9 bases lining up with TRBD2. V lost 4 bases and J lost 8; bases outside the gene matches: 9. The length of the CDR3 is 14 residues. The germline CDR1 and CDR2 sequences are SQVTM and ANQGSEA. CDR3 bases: TGCAGCGTTGGGGGCGGGAGGGGAGGAGATGAGCAGTTCTTC. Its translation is CSVGGGRGGDEQFF.

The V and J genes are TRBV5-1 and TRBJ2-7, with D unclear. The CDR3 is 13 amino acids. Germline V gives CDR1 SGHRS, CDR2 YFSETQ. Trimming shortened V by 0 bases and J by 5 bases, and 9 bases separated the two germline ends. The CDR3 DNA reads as TGCGCCAGCAGCTTGGTATCTGAGGACGAGCAGTACTTC. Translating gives CASSLVSEDEQYF.

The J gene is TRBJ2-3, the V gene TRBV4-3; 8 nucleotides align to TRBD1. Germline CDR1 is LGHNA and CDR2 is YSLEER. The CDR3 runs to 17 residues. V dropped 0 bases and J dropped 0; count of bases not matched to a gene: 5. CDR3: CASSQDYRQGSTDTQYF. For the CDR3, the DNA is TGCGCCAGCAGCCAAGATTACCGACAGGGGAGCACAGATACGCAGTATTTT.

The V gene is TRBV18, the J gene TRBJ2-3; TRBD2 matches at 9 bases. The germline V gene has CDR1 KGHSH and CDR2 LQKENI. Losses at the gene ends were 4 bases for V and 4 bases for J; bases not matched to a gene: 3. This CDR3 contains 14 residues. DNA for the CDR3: TGTGCCAGCTCACGGCGGGGGGGCGCAGATACGCAGTATTTT. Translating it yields CASSRRGGADTQYF.

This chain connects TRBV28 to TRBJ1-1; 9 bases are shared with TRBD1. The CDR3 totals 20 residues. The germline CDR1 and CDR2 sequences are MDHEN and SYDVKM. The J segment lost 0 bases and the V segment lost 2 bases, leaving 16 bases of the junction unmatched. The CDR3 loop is CASSLVGGTGQGTLNTEAFF. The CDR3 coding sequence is TGTGCCAGCAGTTTAGTAGGGGGGACGGGACAGGGAACTTTGAACACTGAAGCTTTCTTT.

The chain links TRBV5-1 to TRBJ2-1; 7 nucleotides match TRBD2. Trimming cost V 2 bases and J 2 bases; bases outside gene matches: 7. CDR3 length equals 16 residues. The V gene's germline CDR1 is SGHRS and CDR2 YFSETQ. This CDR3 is CASSFFSGTAYNEQFF. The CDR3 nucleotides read TGCGCCAGCAGCTTCTTCAGCGGGACGGCCTACAATGAGCAGTTCTTC.

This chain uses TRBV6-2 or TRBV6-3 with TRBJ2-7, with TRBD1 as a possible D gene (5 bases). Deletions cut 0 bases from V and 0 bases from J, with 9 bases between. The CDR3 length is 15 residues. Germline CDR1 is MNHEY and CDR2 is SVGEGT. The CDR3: CASSYSWQGSYEQYF. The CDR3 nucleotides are TGTGCCAGCAGTTACTCGTGGCAGGGCTCCTACGAGCAGTACTTC.

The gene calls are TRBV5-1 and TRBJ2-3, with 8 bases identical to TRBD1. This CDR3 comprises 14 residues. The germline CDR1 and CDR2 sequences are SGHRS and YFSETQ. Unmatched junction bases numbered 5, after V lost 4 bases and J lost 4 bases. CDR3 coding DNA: TGCGCCAGCAGCCAAGGACAGGGCCCAGATACGCAGTATTTT. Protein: CASSQGQGPDTQYF.

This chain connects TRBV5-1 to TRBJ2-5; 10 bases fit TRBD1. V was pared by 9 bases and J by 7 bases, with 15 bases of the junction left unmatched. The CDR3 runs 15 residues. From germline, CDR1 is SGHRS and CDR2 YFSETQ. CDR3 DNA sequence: TGCGCCACCCAAATTACGACAGGGGGCGCGGGGACCCAGTACTTC. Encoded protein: CATQITTGGAGTQYF. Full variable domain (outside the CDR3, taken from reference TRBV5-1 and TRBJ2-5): KAGVTQTPRYLIKTRGQQVTLSCSPISGHRSVSWYQQTPGQGLQFLFEYFSETQRNKGNFPGRFSGRQFSNSRSEMNVSTLELGDSALYLCATQITTGGAGTQYFGPGTRLLVL.

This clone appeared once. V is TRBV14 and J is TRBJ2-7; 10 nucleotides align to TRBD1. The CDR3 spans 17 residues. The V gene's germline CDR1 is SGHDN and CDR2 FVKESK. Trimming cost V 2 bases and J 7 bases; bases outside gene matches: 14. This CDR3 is CASSQYRGQGRLGEQYF. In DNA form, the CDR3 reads TGTGCCAGCAGCCAATACCGGGGACAGGGGCGACTGGGGGAGCAGTACTTC.

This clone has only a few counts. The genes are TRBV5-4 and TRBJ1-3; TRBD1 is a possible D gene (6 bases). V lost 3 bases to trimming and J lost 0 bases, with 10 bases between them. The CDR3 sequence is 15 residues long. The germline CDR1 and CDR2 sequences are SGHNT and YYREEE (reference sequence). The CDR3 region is CASSSYRDSGNTIYF. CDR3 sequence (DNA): TGTGCCAGCAGCTCATACAGGGACTCTGGAAACACCATATATTTT. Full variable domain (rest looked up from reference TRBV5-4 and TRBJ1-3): ETGVTQSPTHLIKTRGQQVTLRCSSQSGHNTVSWYQQALGQGPQFIFQYYREEENGRGNFPPRFSGLQFPNYSSELNVNALELDDSALYLCASSSYRDSGNTIYFGEGSWLTVV.

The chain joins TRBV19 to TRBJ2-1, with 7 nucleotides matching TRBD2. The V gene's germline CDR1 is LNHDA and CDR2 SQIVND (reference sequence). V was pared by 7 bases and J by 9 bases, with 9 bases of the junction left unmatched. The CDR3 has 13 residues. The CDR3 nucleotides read TGTGCCAGTATGCCCGGGGCTAGCGGTGAGCAGTTCTTC. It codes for CASMPGASGEQFF.

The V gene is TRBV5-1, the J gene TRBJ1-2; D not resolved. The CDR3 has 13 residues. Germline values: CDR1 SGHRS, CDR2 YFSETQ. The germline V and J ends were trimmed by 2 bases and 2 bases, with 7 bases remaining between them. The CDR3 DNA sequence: TGCGCCAGCAGCTTTGGGGAGAACTATGGCTACACCTTC. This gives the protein CASSFGENYGYTF.

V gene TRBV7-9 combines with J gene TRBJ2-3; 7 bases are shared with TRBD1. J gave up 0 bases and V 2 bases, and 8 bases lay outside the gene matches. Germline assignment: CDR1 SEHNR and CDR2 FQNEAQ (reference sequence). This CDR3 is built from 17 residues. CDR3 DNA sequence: TGTGCCAGCAGCTTACCCCGGACAGGACCTAGCACAGATACGCAGTATTTT. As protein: CASSLPRTGPSTDTQYF. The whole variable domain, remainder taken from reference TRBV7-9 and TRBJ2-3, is DTGVSQNPRHKITKRGQNVTFRCDPISEHNRLYWYRQTLGQGPEFLTYFQNEAQLEKSRLLSDRFSAERPKGSFSTLEIQRTEQGDSAMYLCASSLPRTGPSTDTQYFGPGTRLTVL.

The CDR3 loop is CASSRTGTGRSGNTIYF. For the CDR3, the DNA is TGCGCCAGCAGCAGAACCGGGACAGGGCGCTCTGGAAACACCATATATTTT. The gene calls are TRBV5-1 and TRBJ1-3; TRBD1 matches 9 bases. V lost 4 bases and J lost 0; bases outside the gene matches: 8. Germline V gene sequence: CDR1 SGHRS, CDR2 YFSETQ. CDR3 length equals 17 residues.

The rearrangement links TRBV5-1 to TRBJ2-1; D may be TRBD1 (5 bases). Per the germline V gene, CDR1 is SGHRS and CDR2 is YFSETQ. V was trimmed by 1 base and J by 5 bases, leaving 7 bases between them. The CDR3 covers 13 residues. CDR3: CASSLRQNNEQFF. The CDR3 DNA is TGCGCCAGCAGCTTGAGACAGAACAATGAGCAGTTCTTC.

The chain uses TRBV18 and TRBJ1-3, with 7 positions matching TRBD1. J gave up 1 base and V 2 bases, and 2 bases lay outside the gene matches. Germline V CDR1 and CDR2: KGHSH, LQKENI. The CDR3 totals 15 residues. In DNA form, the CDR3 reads TGTGCCAGCTCACCAGTGGGACAGTCTGGAAACACCATATATTTT. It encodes CASSPVGQSGNTIYF.

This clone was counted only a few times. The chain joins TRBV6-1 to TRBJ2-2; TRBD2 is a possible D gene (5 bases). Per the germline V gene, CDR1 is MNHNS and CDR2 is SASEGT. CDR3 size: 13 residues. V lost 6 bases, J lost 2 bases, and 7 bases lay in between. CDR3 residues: CASRDLNTGELFF. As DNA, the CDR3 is TGTGCCAGCAGGGACTTAAACACCGGGGAGCTGTTTTTT.

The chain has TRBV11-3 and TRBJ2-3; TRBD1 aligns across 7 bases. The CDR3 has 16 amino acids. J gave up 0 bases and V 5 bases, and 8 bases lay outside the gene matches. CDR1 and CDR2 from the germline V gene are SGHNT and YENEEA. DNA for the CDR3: TGTGCCAGCAGCCCCGGGACAGACGCGAGCACAGATACGCAGTATTTT. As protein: CASSPGTDASTDTQYF.